The present TCR beta chain was sequenced within a study of CD8 T cells in ankylosing spondylitis. Trimming pared 0 bases from V and 0 bases from J, leaving 10 bases between. This CDR3 has 16 residues. CDR1 and CDR2 from the germline V gene are SGDLS and YYNGEE. Study-wide results and caveats: Ankylosing spondylitis blood appeared to carry a characteristic TCR beta motif of several highly homologous variants.

This clonotype came up many times. Its target is unknown. TCRdb itself ran the 5' RACE reads through MiXCR, one entry per CDR3 protein. The sample shows some 42,000 distinct CDR3 sequences, 2.7% of them seen only once. The chain uses TRBV9 and TRBJ2-1, with D hard to call. Sample: blood, either unsorted or a sorted T cell fraction (not recorded which). This clonotype originated in a male donor with ankylosing spondylitis or in good health (not recorded which). The CDR3 sequence: CASSVAWSSSYNEQFF. For the CDR3, the DNA is TGTGCCAGCAGCGTAGCTTGGTCCAGCTCCTACAATGAGCAGTTCTTC.